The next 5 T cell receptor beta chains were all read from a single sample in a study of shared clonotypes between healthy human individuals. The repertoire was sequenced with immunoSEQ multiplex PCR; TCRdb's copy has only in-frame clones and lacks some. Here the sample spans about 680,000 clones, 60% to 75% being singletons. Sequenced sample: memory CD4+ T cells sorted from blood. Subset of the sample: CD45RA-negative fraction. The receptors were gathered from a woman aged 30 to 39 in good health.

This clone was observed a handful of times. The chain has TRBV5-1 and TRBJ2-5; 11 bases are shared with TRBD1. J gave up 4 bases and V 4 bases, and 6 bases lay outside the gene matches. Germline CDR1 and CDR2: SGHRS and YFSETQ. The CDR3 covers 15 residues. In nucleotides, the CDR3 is TGCGCCAGCAGCCCACTCGGGACAGGGGGAGAGACCCAGTACTTC. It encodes CASSPLGTGGETQYF.

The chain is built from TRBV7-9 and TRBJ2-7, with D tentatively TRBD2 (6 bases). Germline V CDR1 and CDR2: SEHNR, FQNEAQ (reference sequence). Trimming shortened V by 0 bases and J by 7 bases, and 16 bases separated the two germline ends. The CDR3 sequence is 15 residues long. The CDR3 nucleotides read TGTGCCAGCAGCTTAGCCGCGAGCGGGCCATTAGAGCAGTACTTC. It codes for CASSLAASGPLEQYF.

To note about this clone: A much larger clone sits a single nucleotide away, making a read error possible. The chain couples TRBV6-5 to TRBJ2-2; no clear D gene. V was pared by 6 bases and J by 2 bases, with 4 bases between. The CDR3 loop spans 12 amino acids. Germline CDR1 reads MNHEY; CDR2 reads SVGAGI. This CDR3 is CASSLNTGELFF. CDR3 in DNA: TGTGCCAGCAGCTTAAACACCGGGGAGCTGTTTTTT.

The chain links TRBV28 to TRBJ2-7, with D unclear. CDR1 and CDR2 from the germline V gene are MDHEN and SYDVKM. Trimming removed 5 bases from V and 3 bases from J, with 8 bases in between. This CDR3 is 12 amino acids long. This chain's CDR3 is CASSNRIYEQYF. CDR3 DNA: TGTGCCAGCAGTAACCGAATCTACGAGCAGTACTTC.

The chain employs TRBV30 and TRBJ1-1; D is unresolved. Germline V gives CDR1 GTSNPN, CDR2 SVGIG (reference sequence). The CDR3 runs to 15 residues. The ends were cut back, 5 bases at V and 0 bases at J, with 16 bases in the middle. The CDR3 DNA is TGTGCCTGGTTTCCTGCGAGGGTAATGAACACTGAAGCTTTCTTT. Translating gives CAWFPARVMNTEAFF.